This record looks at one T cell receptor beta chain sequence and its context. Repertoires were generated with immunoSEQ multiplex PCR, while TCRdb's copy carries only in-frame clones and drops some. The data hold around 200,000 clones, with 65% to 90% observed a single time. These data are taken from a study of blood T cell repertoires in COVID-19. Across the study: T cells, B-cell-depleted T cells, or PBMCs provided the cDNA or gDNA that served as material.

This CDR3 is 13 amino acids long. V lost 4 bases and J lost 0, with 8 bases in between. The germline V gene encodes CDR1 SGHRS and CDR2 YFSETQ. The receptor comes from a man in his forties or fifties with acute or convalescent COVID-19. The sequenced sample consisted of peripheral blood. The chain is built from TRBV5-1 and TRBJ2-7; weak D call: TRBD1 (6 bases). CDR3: CASSGQSSYEQYF. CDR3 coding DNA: TGCGCCAGCAGCGGACAGAGCTCCTACGAGCAGTACTTC. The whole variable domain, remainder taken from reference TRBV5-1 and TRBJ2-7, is KAGVTQTPRYLIKTRGQQVTLSCSPISGHRSVSWYQQTPGQGLQFLFEYFSETQRNKGNFPGRFSGRQFSNSRSEMNVSTLELGDSALYLCASSGQSSYEQYFGPGTRLTVT.